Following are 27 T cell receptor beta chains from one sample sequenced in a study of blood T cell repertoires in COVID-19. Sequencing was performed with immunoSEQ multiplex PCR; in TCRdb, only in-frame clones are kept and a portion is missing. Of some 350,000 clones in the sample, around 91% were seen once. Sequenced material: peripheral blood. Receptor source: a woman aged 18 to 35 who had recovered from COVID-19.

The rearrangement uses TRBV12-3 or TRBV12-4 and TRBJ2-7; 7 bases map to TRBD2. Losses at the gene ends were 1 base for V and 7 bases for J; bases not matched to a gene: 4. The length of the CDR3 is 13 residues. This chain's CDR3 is CASSLGLGGEQYV. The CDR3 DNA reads TGTGCCAGCAGTTTAGGTTTGGGGGGGGAGCAGTACGTC.

This CDR3 reads CASSRTGGIRTDTQYF. The CDR3 region has the DNA TGTGCCAGCAGTCGGACAGGTGGGATCCGCACAGATACGCAGTATTTT. The chain carries TRBV11-2 and TRBJ2-3; TRBD1 aligns across 7 bases. Germline V gives CDR1 SGHAT, CDR2 FQNNGV. The CDR3 has 16 residues. Trimming at V came to 6 bases and at J to 1 base, leaving 10 bases not matched to a gene.

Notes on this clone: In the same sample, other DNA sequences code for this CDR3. The CDR3 DNA is TGTGCCAGCAGCCTGGGACTAGCCGACAATGAGCAGTTCTTC. It codes for CASSLGLADNEQFF. This chain joins TRBV5-4 and TRBJ2-1; 9 bases are shared with TRBD2. Trimming took 4 bases from V and 5 from J; bases not matched to a gene: 4. This CDR3 has 14 residues. Germline values: CDR1 SGHNT, CDR2 YYREEE (reference sequence).

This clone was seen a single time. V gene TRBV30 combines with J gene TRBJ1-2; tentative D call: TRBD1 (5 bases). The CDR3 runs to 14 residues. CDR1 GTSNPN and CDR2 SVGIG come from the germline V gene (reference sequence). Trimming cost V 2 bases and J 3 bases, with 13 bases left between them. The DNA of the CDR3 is TGTGCCTGGAGTTATCACCCCAGGGACTATGGCTACACCTTC. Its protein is CAWSYHPRDYGYTF.

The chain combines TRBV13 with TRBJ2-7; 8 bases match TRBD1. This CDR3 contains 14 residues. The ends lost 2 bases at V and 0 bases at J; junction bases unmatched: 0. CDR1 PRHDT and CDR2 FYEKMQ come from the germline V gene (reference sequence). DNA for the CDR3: TGTGCCAGCAGCTTACAGGGGGCCTCCTACGAGCAGTACGTC. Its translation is CASSLQGASYEQYV.

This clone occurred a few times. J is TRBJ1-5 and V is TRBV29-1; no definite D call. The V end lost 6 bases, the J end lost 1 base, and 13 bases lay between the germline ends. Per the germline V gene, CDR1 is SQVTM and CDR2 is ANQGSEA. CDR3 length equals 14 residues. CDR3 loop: CSVTMGGSNQPQHF. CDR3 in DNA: TGCAGCGTAACGATGGGAGGCAGCAATCAGCCCCAGCATTTT.

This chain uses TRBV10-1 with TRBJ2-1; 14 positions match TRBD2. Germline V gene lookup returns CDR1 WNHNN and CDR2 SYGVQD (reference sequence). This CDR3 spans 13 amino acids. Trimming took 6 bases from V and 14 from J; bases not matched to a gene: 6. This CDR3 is CASRAGLAGDEFF. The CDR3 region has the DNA TGCGCCAGCAGAGCGGGACTAGCGGGAGACGAGTTCTTC.

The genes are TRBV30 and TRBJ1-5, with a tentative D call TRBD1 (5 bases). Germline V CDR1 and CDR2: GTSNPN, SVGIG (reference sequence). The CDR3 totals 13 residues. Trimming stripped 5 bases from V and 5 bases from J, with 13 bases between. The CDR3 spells CAWGGSGYQPQHF. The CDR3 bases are TGTGCCTGGGGGGGGTCGGGGTATCAGCCCCAGCATTTT.

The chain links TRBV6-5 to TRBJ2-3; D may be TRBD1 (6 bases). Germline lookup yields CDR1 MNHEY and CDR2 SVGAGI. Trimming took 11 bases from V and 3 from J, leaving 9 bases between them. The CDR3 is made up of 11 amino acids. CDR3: CAVQGTDTQYF. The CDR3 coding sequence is TGTGCCGTACAGGGTACAGATACGCAGTATTTT.

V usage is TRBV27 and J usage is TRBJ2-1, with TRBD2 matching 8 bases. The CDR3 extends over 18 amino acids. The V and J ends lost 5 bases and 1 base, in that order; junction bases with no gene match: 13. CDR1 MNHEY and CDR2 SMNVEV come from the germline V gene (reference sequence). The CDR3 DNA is TGTGCCAGCAGTCCCCCCGGAGCGGGACTAGTGTCCTACAATGAGCAGTTCTTC. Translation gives CASSPPGAGLVSYNEQFF.

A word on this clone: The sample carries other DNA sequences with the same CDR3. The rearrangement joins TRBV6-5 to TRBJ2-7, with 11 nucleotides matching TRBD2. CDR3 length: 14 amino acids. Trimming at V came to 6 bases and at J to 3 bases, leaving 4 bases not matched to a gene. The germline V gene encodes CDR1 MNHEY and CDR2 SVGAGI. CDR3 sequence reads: CASSPTSGSYEQYV. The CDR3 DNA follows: TGTGCCAGCAGCCCCACTAGCGGGAGCTACGAGCAGTACGTC.

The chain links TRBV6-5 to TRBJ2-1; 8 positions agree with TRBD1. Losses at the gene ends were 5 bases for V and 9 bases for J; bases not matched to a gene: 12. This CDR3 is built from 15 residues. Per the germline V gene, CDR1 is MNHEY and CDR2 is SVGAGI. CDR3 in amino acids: CASSTLAGGRGEQFF. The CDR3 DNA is TGTGCCAGCAGTACGCTGGCAGGGGGCAGGGGTGAGCAGTTCTTC.

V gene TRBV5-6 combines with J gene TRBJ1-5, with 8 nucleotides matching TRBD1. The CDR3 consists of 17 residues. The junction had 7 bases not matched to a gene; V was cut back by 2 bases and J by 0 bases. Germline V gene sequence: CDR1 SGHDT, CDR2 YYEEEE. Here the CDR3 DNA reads TGTGCCAGCAGCTTAGGACAGGGCCAATATAGCAATCAGCCCCAGCATTTT. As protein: CASSLGQGQYSNQPQHF.

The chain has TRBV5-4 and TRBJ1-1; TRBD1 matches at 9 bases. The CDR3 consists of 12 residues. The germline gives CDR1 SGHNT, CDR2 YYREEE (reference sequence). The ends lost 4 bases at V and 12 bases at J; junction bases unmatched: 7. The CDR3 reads CASSARDREPFF. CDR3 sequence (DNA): TGTGCCAGCAGCGCCCGGGACAGGGAACCTTTCTTT. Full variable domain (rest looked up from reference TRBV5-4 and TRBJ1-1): ETGVTQSPTHLIKTRGQQVTLRCSSQSGHNTVSWYQQALGQGPQFIFQYYREEENGRGNFPPRFSGLQFPNYSSELNVNALELDDSALYLCASSARDREPFFGQGTRLTVV.

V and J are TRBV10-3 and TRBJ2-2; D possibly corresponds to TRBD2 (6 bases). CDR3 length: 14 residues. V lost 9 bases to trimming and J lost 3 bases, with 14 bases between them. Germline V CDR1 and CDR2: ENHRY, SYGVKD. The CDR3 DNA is TGTGCCATAAGGTCCCAGCGGGACACCGGGGAGCTGTTTTTT. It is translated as CAIRSQRDTGELFF.

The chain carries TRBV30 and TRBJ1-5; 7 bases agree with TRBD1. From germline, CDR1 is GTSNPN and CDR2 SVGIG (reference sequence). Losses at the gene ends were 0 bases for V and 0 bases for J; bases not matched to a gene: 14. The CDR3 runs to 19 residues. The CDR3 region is CAWSVHPRTGPYSNQPQHF. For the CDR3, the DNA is TGTGCCTGGAGTGTACACCCAAGGACAGGCCCTTATAGCAATCAGCCCCAGCATTTT.

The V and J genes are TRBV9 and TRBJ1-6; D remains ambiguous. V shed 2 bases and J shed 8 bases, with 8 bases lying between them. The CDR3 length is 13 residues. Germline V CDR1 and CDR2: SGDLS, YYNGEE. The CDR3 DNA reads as TGTGCCAGCAGCGTCCCCCTAGATTCACCCCTCCACTTT. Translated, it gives CASSVPLDSPLHF.

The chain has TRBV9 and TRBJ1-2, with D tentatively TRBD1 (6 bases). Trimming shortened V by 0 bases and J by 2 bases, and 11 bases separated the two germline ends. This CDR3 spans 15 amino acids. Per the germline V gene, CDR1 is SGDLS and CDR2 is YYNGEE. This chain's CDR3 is CASSVDGTTNYGYTF. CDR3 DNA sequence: TGTGCCAGCAGCGTAGACGGGACAACGAACTATGGCTACACCTTC.

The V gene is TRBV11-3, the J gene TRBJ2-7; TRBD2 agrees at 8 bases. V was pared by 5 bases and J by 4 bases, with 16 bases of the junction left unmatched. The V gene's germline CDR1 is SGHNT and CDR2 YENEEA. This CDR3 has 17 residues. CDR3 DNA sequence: TGTGCCAGCAGCCCACGGGAGGGGCCTGGGGGGATATACGAGCAGTACGTC. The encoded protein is CASSPREGPGGIYEQYV.

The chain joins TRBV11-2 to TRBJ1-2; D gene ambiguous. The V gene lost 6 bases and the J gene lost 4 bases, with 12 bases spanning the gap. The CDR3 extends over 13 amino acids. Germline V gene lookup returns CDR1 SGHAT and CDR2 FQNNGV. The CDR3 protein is CASSQTRGYGYTF. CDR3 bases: TGTGCCAGCAGTCAGACTCGGGGCTATGGCTACACCTTC.

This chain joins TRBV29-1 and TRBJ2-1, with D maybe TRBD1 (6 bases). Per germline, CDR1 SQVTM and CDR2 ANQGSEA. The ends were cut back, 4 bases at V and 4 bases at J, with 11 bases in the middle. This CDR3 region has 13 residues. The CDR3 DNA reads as TGCAGCGTTGGGTGGGGGCTTTACAATGAGCAGTTCTTC. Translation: CSVGWGLYNEQFF.

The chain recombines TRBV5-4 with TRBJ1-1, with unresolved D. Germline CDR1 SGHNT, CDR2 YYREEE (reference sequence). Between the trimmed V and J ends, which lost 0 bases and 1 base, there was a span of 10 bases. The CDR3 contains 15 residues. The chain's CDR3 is CASSLGVGRNTEAFF. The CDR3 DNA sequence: TGTGCCAGCAGCTTGGGTGTGGGCCGGAACACTGAAGCTTTCTTT.

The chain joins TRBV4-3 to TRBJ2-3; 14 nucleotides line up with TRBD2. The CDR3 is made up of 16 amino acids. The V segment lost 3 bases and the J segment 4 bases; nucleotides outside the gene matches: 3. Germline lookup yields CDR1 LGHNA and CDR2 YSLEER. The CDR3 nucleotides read TGCGCCAGCAGCCAGGGACTAGCGGGAGAGGCAGATACGCAGTATTTT. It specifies CASSQGLAGEADTQYF.

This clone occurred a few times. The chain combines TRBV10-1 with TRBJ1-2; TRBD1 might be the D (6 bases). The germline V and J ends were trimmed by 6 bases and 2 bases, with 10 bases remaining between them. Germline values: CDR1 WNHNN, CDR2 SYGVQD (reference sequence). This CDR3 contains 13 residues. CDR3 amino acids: CASSRDTNYGYTF. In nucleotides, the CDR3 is TGCGCCAGCAGCCGGGACACCAACTATGGCTACACCTTC.

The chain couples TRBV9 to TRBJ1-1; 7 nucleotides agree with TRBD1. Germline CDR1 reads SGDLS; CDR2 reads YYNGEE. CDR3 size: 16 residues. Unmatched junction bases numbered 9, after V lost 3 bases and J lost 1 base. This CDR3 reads CASSEMQGVSNTEAFF. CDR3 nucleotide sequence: TGTGCCAGCAGCGAGATGCAGGGGGTATCGAACACTGAAGCTTTCTTT. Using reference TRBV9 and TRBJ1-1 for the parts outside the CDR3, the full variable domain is DSGVTQTPKHLITATGQRVTLRCSPRSGDLSVYWYQQSLDQGLQFLIQYYNGEERAKGNILERFSAQQFPDLHSELNLSSLELGDSALYFCASSEMQGVSNTEAFFGQGTRLTVV.

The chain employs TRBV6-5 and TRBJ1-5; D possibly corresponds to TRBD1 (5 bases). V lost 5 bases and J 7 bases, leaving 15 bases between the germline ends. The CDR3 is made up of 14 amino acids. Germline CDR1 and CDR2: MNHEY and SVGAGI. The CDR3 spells CASSLGGLRQPQHF. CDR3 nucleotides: TGTGCCAGCAGTCTGGGGGGTTTAAGACAGCCCCAGCATTTT.

Here the CDR3 reads CASRPEGQEWYGYTF. CDR3 in DNA: TGTGCCAGTAGACCGGAAGGACAAGAATGGTATGGCTACACCTTC. The chain is built from TRBV19 and TRBJ1-2, with D maybe TRBD1 (5 bases). Trimming stripped 6 bases from V and 5 bases from J, with 19 bases between. The germline gives CDR1 LNHDA, CDR2 SQIVND (reference sequence). CDR3 length: 15 amino acids.